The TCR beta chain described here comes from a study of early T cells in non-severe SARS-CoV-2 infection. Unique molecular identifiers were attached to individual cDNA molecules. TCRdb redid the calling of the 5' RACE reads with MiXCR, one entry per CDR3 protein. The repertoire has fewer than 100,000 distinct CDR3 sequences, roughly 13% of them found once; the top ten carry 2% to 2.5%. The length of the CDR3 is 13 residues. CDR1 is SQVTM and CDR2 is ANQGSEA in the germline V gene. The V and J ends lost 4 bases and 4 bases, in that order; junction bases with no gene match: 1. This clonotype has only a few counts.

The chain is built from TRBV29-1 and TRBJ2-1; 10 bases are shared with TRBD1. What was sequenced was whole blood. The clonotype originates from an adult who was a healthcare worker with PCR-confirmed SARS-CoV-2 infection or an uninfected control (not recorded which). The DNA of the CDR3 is TGCAGCGTTGCGGGACAGGGGTACAATGAGCAGTTCTTC. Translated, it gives CSVAGQGYNEQFF.